Listed here is a single T cell receptor (beta chain). What it binds is not known. A second roughly 6 to 11 cycle PCR used barcoded and J-beta primers. TCRdb independently ran MiXCR on the 5' RACE reads; one entry per CDR3 protein. The table has 900,000 to 950,000 distinct CDR3 sequences, 25% to 30% seen once; the top ten hold more than 8.5%. Germline V gene sequence: CDR1 MNHNY, CDR2 SVGAGI (reference sequence). The CDR3 is made up of 15 amino acids. These data are taken from a study of blood T cells in healthy people across ages. Study conclusions and caveats: Compared with aged donors, long-lived donors showed fewer expanded clones, suggesting selection.

These same records also appear under a second study, on T cells of mothers and their children. That work states: RNA extracted was entirely used for cDNA synthesis, approximately 1.5 ug per 15 ul. Overlap in related mother-child pairs always slightly exceeded unrelated pairs, never significantly.

The receptor was isolated from a woman aged 40 to 50 in good health. V usage is TRBV6-6 and J usage is TRBJ2-7; TRBD2 matches at 7 bases. The J call may be faulty, since TRBJ2-5 better matches the DNA end. The sample was blood. CDR3 coding DNA: TGTGCCAGCAGTTACGGAGGGAGGGCCCAAGAGACCCAGTACTTC. Translation gives CASSYGGRAQETQYF.